Listed here are 29 T cell receptor beta chains from one sample, sequenced in a study of response to subunit inactivated influenza vaccine. Via MiXCR, TCRdb re-called the RT-PCR reads, giving one row per CDR3 protein. The table records around 570,000 distinct CDR3 sequences, approximately 7.6% of them present only once. The specimen was PBMCs from blood, collected around 2 years after vaccination. Receptor source: a man aged 50 to 75 who received an inactivated influenza vaccine.

CDR3 in amino acids: CSPESTVVYNEQFF. The CDR3 DNA is TGCAGTCCCGAGTCGACAGTGGTCTACAATGAGCAGTTCTTC. The chain recombines TRBV20-1 with TRBJ2-1; D possibly corresponds to TRBD1 (5 bases). The germline CDR1 and CDR2 sequences are DFQATT and SNEGSKA (reference sequence). The CDR3 length is 14 residues. The V and J ends lost 8 bases and 3 bases respectively, with 17 bases between them.

This clonotype was seen only a few times. V gene TRBV20-1 combines with J gene TRBJ1-4; weak D call: TRBD1 (5 bases). V lost 4 bases to trimming and J lost 8 bases, with 17 bases between them. Germline V gives CDR1 DFQATT, CDR2 SNEGSKA (reference sequence). The CDR3 totals 14 residues. The CDR3: CSATRGSAGEKLFF. The CDR3 DNA reads as TGCAGTGCTACACGGGGCTCGGCTGGAGAAAAACTGTTTTTT.

The J gene is TRBJ1-1, the V gene TRBV5-5; D is unclear. The CDR3 has 14 amino acids. V lost 4 bases, J lost 1 base, and 11 bases lay in between. Germline loops: CDR1 SGHKS, CDR2 YYEKEE (reference sequence). The CDR3 region is CASSPRTWNTEAFF. As DNA, the CDR3 is TGTGCCAGCAGCCCTCGGACCTGGAACACTGAAGCTTTCTTT. The entire variable domain, with the rest obtained from reference TRBV5-5 and TRBJ1-1, is as follows: DAGVTQSPTHLIKTRGQQVTLRCSPISGHKSVSWYQQVLGQGPQFIFQYYEKEERGRGNFPDRFSARQFPNYSSELNVNALLLGDSALYLCASSPRTWNTEAFFGQGTRLTVV.

This clonotype was recorded at least ten times. The chain joins TRBV12-3 or TRBV12-4 to TRBJ1-1; D not resolved. This CDR3 has 13 residues. V was pared by 3 bases and J by 4 bases, with 9 bases between. DNA for the CDR3: TGTGCCAGCAGTTTCTCGGAGGGCACTGAAGCTTTCTTT. This gives the protein CASSFSEGTEAFF.

This clonotype was observed many times. This chain uses TRBV5-1 with TRBJ2-2; D is ambiguous. Trimming took 0 bases from V and 0 from J, leaving 6 bases between them. Germline V gene data show CDR1 as SGHRS and CDR2 as YFSETQ. The CDR3 sequence is 15 residues long. DNA of the CDR3: TGCGCCAGCAGCTTGGGCAGATCGAACACCGGGGAGCTGTTTTTT. Protein product: CASSLGRSNTGELFF.

This clonotype was recorded many times. The CDR3 loop reads CASSGSGGANTGELFF. The CDR3 DNA reads TGCGCCAGCAGTGGGAGCGGGGGTGCGAACACCGGGGAGCTGTTTTTT. The chain combines TRBV10-2 with TRBJ2-2; the match to TRBD2 covers 8 bases. Germline loops: CDR1 WSHSY, CDR2 SAAADI. This CDR3 region has 16 residues. V trimming: 4 bases; J trimming: 0 bases; junction bases outside the gene matches: 4.

This clonotype was seen a handful of times. The V call is TRBV7-2, the J call TRBJ2-3; perhaps D is TRBD1 or TRBD2 (5 bases each). The CDR3 covers 16 residues. Germline V gives CDR1 SGHTA, CDR2 FQGNSA. Deletions cut 1 base from V and 4 bases from J, with 15 bases between. CDR3 DNA sequence: TGTGCCAGCAGCTTAGTTGGGGCGATGAGGGCAGATACGCAGTATTTT. This sequence encodes CASSLVGAMRADTQYF.

This clonotype was counted many times. The chain links TRBV20-1 to TRBJ2-5; possible D gene TRBD2, 5 bases. The CDR3 spans 12 residues. CDR1 and CDR2 (germline): DFQATT, SNEGSKA (reference sequence). V gave up 6 bases and J gave up 1 base, with 9 bases separating them. The DNA for the CDR3 is TGCAGTGCGAAACGGGGCCAAGAGACCCAGTACTTC. The encoded protein is CSAKRGQETQYF.

The genes are TRBV7-9 and TRBJ2-3; the D gene is possibly TRBD2 (6 bases). Germline-derived CDR1 and CDR2 are SEHNR and FQNEAQ (reference sequence). Trimming stripped 2 bases from V and 6 bases from J, with 15 bases between. CDR3 length: 15 residues. Written as DNA, the CDR3 is TGTGCCAGCAGCTTACGGGCGGGGAGGACCGATACGCAGTATTTT. Amino acids: CASSLRAGRTDTQYF.

This sequence joins TRBV5-1 and TRBJ2-5, with D possibly being TRBD1 (5 bases). Trimming left V 5 bases short and J 5 bases short, with 13 bases between. CDR3 size: 13 residues. CDR1 and CDR2 (germline): SGHRS, YFSETQ. The CDR3 reads CASSFAGAETQYF. In DNA form, the CDR3 reads TGCGCCAGCAGTTTCGCTGGGGCCGAGACCCAGTACTTC.

This clonotype turned up a few times. V and J are TRBV5-8 and TRBJ2-3; TRBD1 is a possible D gene (5 bases). V was pared by 0 bases and J by 5 bases, with 10 bases between. The germline CDR1 and CDR2 sequences are SGHTS and YDEGEE. This CDR3 has 14 amino acids. This CDR3 is CASSLEGQRDTQYF. The CDR3 DNA is TGTGCCAGCAGCTTGGAAGGACAAAGAGATACGCAGTATTTT.

The rearrangement links TRBV6-1 to TRBJ1-5, with 9 bases lining up with TRBD1. CDR1 and CDR2 from the germline V gene are MNHNS and SASEGT. The V gene end was trimmed by 3 bases and the J gene end by 6 bases; junction bases not matched to a gene: 6. This CDR3 is 15 amino acids long. The CDR3 nucleotides are TGTGCCAGCAGTGACCATACAGGGGGCAGTCAGCCCCAGCATTTT. As protein: CASSDHTGGSQPQHF.

This chain connects TRBV3-1 to TRBJ2-5; tentatively, D is TRBD1 (6 bases). Trimming took 0 bases from V and 1 from J, leaving 15 bases between them. Germline CDR1 and CDR2: LGHDT and YNNKEL (reference sequence). CDR3 length: 17 residues. This CDR3 reads CASSQDHQGSGQETQYF. The CDR3 DNA reads as TGTGCCAGCAGCCAAGATCACCAGGGGAGCGGCCAAGAGACCCAGTACTTC.

The rearrangement uses TRBV20-1 and TRBJ2-7; D possibly corresponds to TRBD2 (5 bases). Germline CDR1 is DFQATT and CDR2 is SNEGSKA (reference sequence). Trimming removed 1 base from V and 3 bases from J, with 13 bases in between. The CDR3 totals 14 residues. CDR3 in DNA: TGCAGTGCTAGAGTCCCGGTCGGGAACTACGAGCAGTACTTC. Protein product: CSARVPVGNYEQYF.

This clonotype was recorded many times. The J gene is TRBJ2-1, the V gene TRBV24-1, with a possible D match to TRBD2 (6 bases). CDR1 and CDR2 from the germline V gene are KGHDR and SFDVKD. V lost 1 base, J lost 6 bases, and 9 bases lay in between. CDR3 size: 14 residues. CDR3 DNA sequence: TGTGCCACCAGTGATTTTGCCGGGGGCAATGAGCAGTTCTTC. Its translation: CATSDFAGGNEQFF.

This chain links TRBV27 with TRBJ1-1; possibly TRBD1 for D (6 bases). V was cut by 4 bases and J by 8 bases, with 14 bases left in between. CDR3 length equals 13 residues. CDR1 and CDR2 (germline): MNHEY, SMNVEV (reference sequence). In DNA, the CDR3 is TGTGCCAGCAGTTCCCCTGGGGGGCGAGAAGCTTTCTTT. Its translation is CASSSPGGREAFF.

In this sample, this clonotype turned up many times. This rearrangement joins TRBV5-1 to TRBJ1-2, with unresolved D. The CDR3 extends over 13 amino acids. CDR1 and CDR2 from the germline V gene are SGHRS and YFSETQ. The V and J ends lost 3 bases and 8 bases respectively, with 14 bases between them. The CDR3 here is CASSSDGVVGYTF. For the CDR3, the DNA is TGCGCCAGCAGCTCAGATGGCGTAGTCGGCTACACCTTC.

This clonotype was observed a few times. The J gene is TRBJ2-6, the V gene TRBV5-6, with D perhaps TRBD1 (6 bases). V was trimmed by 4 bases and J by 4 bases, leaving 12 bases between them. The CDR3 length is 15 residues. CDR1 and CDR2 (germline): SGHDT, YYEEEE. The CDR3 here is CASSANRAGANVLTF. The CDR3 nucleotides are TGTGCCAGCAGCGCTAACAGGGCAGGGGCCAACGTCCTGACTTTC.

This clonotype was seen ten or more times. The chain couples TRBV5-1 to TRBJ2-3; D remains unclear. V shed 0 bases and J shed 4 bases, with 9 bases lying between them. Germline-derived CDR1 and CDR2 are SGHRS and YFSETQ. CDR3 size: 14 residues. Written as DNA, the CDR3 is TGCGCCAGCAGCTTGGCCGGCCTCCCAGATACGCAGTATTTT. Residues: CASSLAGLPDTQYF.

The CDR3 is CASSPRQLAKNIQYF. The DNA for the CDR3 is TGTGCCAGCAGCCCCCGACAGCTAGCCAAAAACATTCAGTACTTC. V is TRBV3-1 and J is TRBJ2-4, with D perhaps matching TRBD1 (5 bases). The CDR3 sequence is 15 residues long. CDR1 and CDR2 from the germline V gene are LGHDT and YNNKEL (reference sequence). Trimming left V 4 bases short and J 0 bases short, with 10 bases between.

This clonotype has ten or more counts. The V and J genes are TRBV29-1 and TRBJ1-1; 9 bases are a match to TRBD1. Germline V lookup: CDR1 SQVTM, CDR2 ANQGSEA. The length of the CDR3 is 11 residues. With V trimmed by 7 bases and J by 8 bases, 5 bases remained unmatched. The CDR3 coding sequence is TGCAGCGCCGGACAGGGGATAGAAGCTTTCTTT. Translated: CSAGQGIEAFF.

The chain combines TRBV5-5 with TRBJ2-3, with TRBD2 identical over 8 bases. The CDR3 has 13 amino acids. The ends lost 9 bases at V and 1 base at J; junction bases unmatched: 4. CDR1 is SGHKS, CDR2 YYEKEE, per germline (reference sequence). In nucleotides, the CDR3 is TGTGCCACCGCGACTAGCGGCACAGATACGCAGTATTTT. Residues: CATATSGTDTQYF.

This clonotype appeared a few times. V gene TRBV4-2 combines with J gene TRBJ2-7; D not resolved. V was pared by 4 bases and J by 3 bases, with 13 bases between. Per the germline V gene, CDR1 is LGHNA and CDR2 is YNFKEQ. The CDR3 extends over 14 amino acids. The CDR3 bases are TGTGCCAGCAGCCCAACGCGGAGCCTCTACGAGCAGTACTTC. Its translation is CASSPTRSLYEQYF.

V gene TRBV6-2 or TRBV6-3 combines with J gene TRBJ1-1; no definite D call. V was cut by 10 bases and J by 0 bases, with 12 bases left in between. Germline V gene sequence: CDR1 MNHEY, CDR2 SVGEGT. The CDR3 runs 13 residues. The CDR3: CATIGRLNTEAFF. CDR3 nucleotides: TGTGCCACCATAGGACGGCTGAACACTGAAGCTTTCTTT.

This clonotype came up many times. The chain couples TRBV7-2 to TRBJ2-3; D might be TRBD2 (7 bases). CDR3 length: 14 residues. The V gene's germline CDR1 is SGHTA and CDR2 FQGNSA. V was clipped by 5 bases and J by 5 bases, with 14 bases between them. The CDR3 protein is CASSTHRGGDTQYF. The CDR3 bases are TGTGCCAGCAGCACGCATAGGGGGGGAGATACGCAGTATTTT.

Points on this clonotype: This sequence may be a read error, since a much larger clone differs from it by one base. The gene calls are TRBV2 and TRBJ2-3; 11 bases are a match to TRBD2. The CDR3 totals 17 residues. Germline lookup yields CDR1 SNHLY and CDR2 FYNNEI. V was pared by 2 bases and J by 5 bases, with 9 bases of the junction left unmatched. CDR3 sequence reads: CASSERLAGGGIDTQYF. The CDR3 DNA is TGTGCCAGCAGTGAACGGCTAGCGGGGGGAGGTATAGATACGCAGTATTTT.

This clonotype was picked up many times. The chain employs TRBV20-1 and TRBJ2-7; perhaps TRBD2 as D (5 bases). The CDR3 sequence is 11 residues long. Trimming removed 6 bases from V and 2 bases from J, with 8 bases in between. Germline V gives CDR1 DFQATT, CDR2 SNEGSKA (reference sequence). CDR3 protein: CSAPEAYEQYF. CDR3 bases: TGCAGTGCCCCGGAGGCCTACGAGCAGTACTTC.

This clonotype has ten or more counts. V usage is TRBV5-5 and J usage is TRBJ2-3, with D hard to call. The germline gives CDR1 SGHKS, CDR2 YYEKEE (reference sequence). V was cut by 2 bases and J by 4 bases, with 14 bases left in between. This CDR3 spans 15 amino acids. As DNA, the CDR3 is TGTGCCAGCAGCTTCCCCCCGGTGCGGTCAGATACGCAGTATTTT. As protein: CASSFPPVRSDTQYF. Using reference TRBV5-5 and TRBJ2-3 for the parts outside the CDR3, the full variable domain is DAGVTQSPTHLIKTRGQQVTLRCSPISGHKSVSWYQQVLGQGPQFIFQYYEKEERGRGNFPDRFSARQFPNYSSELNVNALLLGDSALYLCASSFPPVRSDTQYFGPGTRLTVL.

There are a few counts of this clonotype. This chain connects TRBV2 to TRBJ2-1; D might be TRBD1 (5 bases). Trimming cost V 4 bases and J 10 bases, with 20 bases left between them. CDR1 is SNHLY, CDR2 FYNNEI, per germline. The CDR3 is 15 residues long. CDR3 in amino acids: CASSGRGRRGQEQFF. CDR3 in DNA: TGTGCCAGCAGTGGGCGAGGAAGAAGGGGTCAGGAGCAGTTCTTC.